A single sample gave rise to the 22 T cell receptor beta chains below, sequenced in a study of CD8 T cells in Susac syndrome. Random hexamers were used to reverse transcribe 0.5 to 1 ug of RNA. MiXCR, run by TCRdb on the immunoSEQ multiplex PCR reads, gives a single entry per CDR3 protein. The profile shows more than 70,000 distinct CDR3 sequences, just under 95% of them singletons. Sequenced: CD8+ T cells from PBMCs. These receptors all come from a human donor in good health.

V gene TRBV2 combines with J gene TRBJ1-1; TRBD1 aligns across 8 bases. This CDR3 is built from 13 residues. The trim removed 3 bases at V and 6 bases at J, leaving 3 bases unmatched. The germline gives CDR1 SNHLY, CDR2 FYNNEI. CDR3 region: CASSDDRGPEAFF. CDR3 nucleotides: TGTGCCAGCAGTGACGACAGGGGACCTGAAGCTTTCTTT.

This chain connects TRBV27 to TRBJ2-1; weak D call: TRBD1 (6 bases). The CDR3 is made up of 16 amino acids. Germline lookup yields CDR1 MNHEY and CDR2 SMNVEV (reference sequence). V lost 6 bases, J lost 2 bases, and 17 bases lay in between. CDR3 amino acids: CASRPTQGRTYNEQFF. The CDR3 nucleotides read TGTGCCAGCAGGCCGACACAGGGAAGGACCTACAATGAGCAGTTCTTC.

This chain joins TRBV15 and TRBJ2-3; D perhaps matches TRBD2 (5 bases). The V end was cut by 7 bases, the J end by 2 bases, with 10 bases between. In germline, CDR1 is LNHNV, CDR2 YYDKDF (reference sequence). The CDR3 spans 13 residues. The CDR3 DNA sequence: TGTGCCACCACTTCCGGGGACACAGATACGCAGTATTTT. Translated: CATTSGDTDTQYF.

The chain recombines TRBV4-1 with TRBJ1-5; D remains ambiguous. The germline gives CDR1 MGHRA, CDR2 YSYEKL. The V and J ends lost 1 base and 0 bases respectively, with 10 bases between them. The CDR3 loop spans 16 amino acids. CDR3 bases: TGCGCCAGCAGCCAAGCGGCAGGAATTAGCAATCAGCCCCAGCATTTT. Its protein product is CASSQAAGISNQPQHF.

The CDR3 DNA reads TGTGCCAGCAGTTTAGCACAGGGCTATCTCGAGCAGTACTTC. This sequence encodes CASSLAQGYLEQYF. This chain links TRBV28 with TRBJ2-7; tentative D call: TRBD1 (6 bases). Trimming took off 2 bases at V and 6 bases at J, with 14 bases between the two ends. Germline CDR1 is MDHEN and CDR2 is SYDVKM. The CDR3 spans 14 residues. Looking up the rest from reference TRBV28 and TRBJ2-7 gives the full variable domain: DVKVTQSSRYLVKRTGEKVFLECVQDMDHENMFWYRQDPGLGLRLIYFSYDVKMKEKGDIPEGYSVSREKKERFSLILESASTNQTSMYLCASSLAQGYLEQYFGPGTRLTVT.

V usage is TRBV30 and J usage is TRBJ1-1; no firm D call. Germline CDR1 reads GTSNPN; CDR2 reads SVGIG (reference sequence). V was shortened by 5 bases and J by 0 bases, with 13 bases between the two germline ends. This CDR3 comprises 14 residues. CDR3 DNA: TGTGCCTGGGCAGAGAGATTCATGAACACTGAAGCTTTCTTT. It translates to CAWAERFMNTEAFF.

The chain carries TRBV13 and TRBJ2-3; possible D gene TRBD2, 6 bases. The CDR3 totals 13 residues. Germline lookup yields CDR1 PRHDT and CDR2 FYEKMQ (reference sequence). V was pared by 3 bases and J by 4 bases, with 8 bases between. CDR3 region: CASSLPSADTQYF. CDR3 nucleotide sequence: TGTGCCAGCAGCTTGCCTAGCGCAGATACGCAGTATTTT.

This CDR3 reads CATSRDKGGQETQYF. The CDR3 DNA is TGTGCCACCAGCAGAGATAAAGGGGGCCAAGAGACCCAGTACTTC. This sequence joins TRBV15 and TRBJ2-5, with D tentatively TRBD1 (6 bases). Deletions cut 0 bases from V and 1 base from J, with 9 bases between. Germline assignment: CDR1 LNHNV and CDR2 YYDKDF (reference sequence). There are 15 residues in the CDR3.

This sequence joins TRBV7-9 and TRBJ1-2; 12 positions match TRBD1. V lost 3 bases to trimming and J lost 7 bases; unmatched junction nucleotides: 9. Germline lookup yields CDR1 SEHNR and CDR2 FQNEAQ (reference sequence). The CDR3 is 16 amino acids. The chain's CDR3 is CASSFVPGQGAIGYTF. As DNA, the CDR3 is TGTGCCAGCAGCTTCGTTCCGGGACAGGGGGCGATTGGCTACACCTTC.

The V call is TRBV12-3 or TRBV12-4, the J call TRBJ2-7; D is ambiguous. The V and J ends lost 4 bases and 3 bases respectively, with 7 bases between them. The CDR3 runs 12 residues. CDR3 region: CASSSDVYEQYF. The CDR3 DNA reads as TGTGCCAGCAGTTCGGACGTCTACGAGCAGTACTTC.

The chain employs TRBV20-1 and TRBJ2-3; 11 bases are shared with TRBD2. The V gene end was trimmed by 2 bases and the J gene end by 3 bases; junction bases not matched to a gene: 7. Germline assignment: CDR1 DFQATT and CDR2 SNEGSKA (reference sequence). The CDR3 has 16 residues. CDR3 nucleotides: TGCAGTGCTAGAAAGGTAGCGGGGGGGCCAACAGATACGCAGTATTTT. This encodes CSARKVAGGPTDTQYF.

V gene TRBV7-8 combines with J gene TRBJ2-6; D is possibly TRBD1 (6 bases). Trimming stripped 4 bases from V and 0 bases from J, with 13 bases between. The germline V gene encodes CDR1 SGHVS and CDR2 FQNEAQ. CDR3 length equals 17 residues. Written as DNA, the CDR3 is TGTGCCAGCAGCTCCGGGACATTGGCCTCTGGGGCCAACGTCCTGACTTTC. Protein: CASSSGTLASGANVLTF.

A single count supports this clonotype. The chain has TRBV6-2 or TRBV6-3 and TRBJ1-1; D ambiguous. CDR3 size: 16 residues. Germline CDR1 reads MNHEY; CDR2 reads SVGEGT. V shed 0 bases and J shed 1 base, with 12 bases lying between them. DNA for the CDR3: TGTGCCAGCAGTTACTCGGCGCCCTTCCGGAACACTGAAGCTTTCTTT. Amino acids: CASSYSAPFRNTEAFF.

This clonotype showed up just once. The chain has TRBV29-1 and TRBJ1-2; the D is unclear. The CDR3 sequence is 13 residues long. Trimming stripped 5 bases from V and 2 bases from J, with 12 bases between. The germline CDR1 and CDR2 sequences are SQVTM and ANQGSEA. DNA of the CDR3: TGCAGCGTTCCCGCGGTCGCGAACTATGGCTACACCTTC. Its protein product is CSVPAVANYGYTF.

The chain uses TRBV3-1 and TRBJ2-5; 7 bases are a match to TRBD2. The CDR3 consists of 15 residues. CDR1 is LGHDT, CDR2 YNNKEL, per germline (reference sequence). With 5 bases clipped from V and 6 bases from J, the junction kept 12 bases outside the gene matches. The CDR3 protein is CASSGGRGLIKTQYF. The CDR3, as DNA: TGTGCCAGCAGCGGAGGGCGGGGGTTGATTAAGACCCAGTACTTC.

The chain combines TRBV6-2 or TRBV6-3 with TRBJ2-1, with D perhaps TRBD2 (6 bases). Trimming took off 2 bases at V and 8 bases at J, with 19 bases between the two ends. Germline-derived CDR1 and CDR2 are MNHEY and SVGEGT. The CDR3 contains 16 residues. The CDR3 sequence is CASSYDEAEGRDEQFF. The CDR3 DNA sequence: TGTGCCAGCAGTTACGACGAGGCGGAGGGAAGGGATGAGCAGTTCTTC.

The count of this clonotype is one. CDR3 protein: CASSLRDPGSYNEQFF. The DNA for the CDR3 is TGTGCCAGCAGCTTAAGAGATCCGGGCTCCTACAATGAGCAGTTCTTC. V usage is TRBV11-2 and J usage is TRBJ2-1; no firm D call. Germline assignment: CDR1 SGHAT and CDR2 FQNNGV. Trimming stripped 2 bases from V and 0 bases from J, with 11 bases between. This CDR3 is 16 amino acids long.

This chain uses TRBV7-8 with TRBJ2-3, with D hard to call. The V gene's germline CDR1 is SGHVS and CDR2 FQNEAQ. V was clipped by 3 bases and J by 0 bases, with 7 bases between them. The CDR3 length is 14 residues. The CDR3 DNA follows: TGTGCCAGCAGCTTTCAGGATAGCACAGATACGCAGTATTTT. It codes for CASSFQDSTDTQYF.

The rearrangement uses TRBV6-1 and TRBJ2-5; 8 nucleotides agree with TRBD1. The CDR3 length is 15 residues. The V and J ends lost 5 bases and 4 bases, in that order; junction bases with no gene match: 9. The V gene's germline CDR1 is MNHNS and CDR2 SASEGT. The CDR3 region has the DNA TGTGCCAGCAGTACGCGACAGGGGATCGGAGAGACCCAGTACTTC. Translation gives CASSTRQGIGETQYF.

The V gene is TRBV29-1, the J gene TRBJ1-3; D is unresolved. V gave up 7 bases and J gave up 0 bases, with 10 bases separating them. CDR1 and CDR2 (germline): SQVTM, ANQGSEA. The CDR3 has 13 residues. The CDR3 here is CSANGISGNTIYF. In DNA form, the CDR3 reads TGCAGCGCGAACGGGATCTCTGGAAACACCATATATTTT.

The CDR3: CASSVEGSDEQYF. As DNA, the CDR3 is TGTGCCAGCAGCGTAGAAGGTAGCGACGAGCAGTACTTC. The rearrangement links TRBV9 to TRBJ2-7; perhaps TRBD2 as D (5 bases). CDR1 and CDR2 from the germline V gene are SGDLS and YYNGEE. The CDR3 spans 13 residues. V lost 0 bases, J lost 5 bases, and 9 bases lay in between.

The V gene is TRBV7-6, the J gene TRBJ2-4; D uncertain. The CDR3 runs 16 residues. Deletions cut 0 bases from V and 0 bases from J, with 9 bases between. Per germline, CDR1 SGHVS and CDR2 FNYEAQ. The CDR3 bases are TGTGCCAGCAGCTTAGCCCCTCCAGAAGCCAAAAACATTCAGTACTTC. Protein: CASSLAPPEAKNIQYF.